This is a list of T cell receptor beta chains from one sample in a study of CD8 T cells in ankylosing spondylitis. One entry per CDR3 protein, called by TCRdb with MiXCR from the 5' RACE reads. The sample lists approximately 250,000 distinct CDR3 sequences; roughly 10% were seen once. Material: blood, either unsorted or a sorted T cell fraction (not recorded which). The receptors stem from a male donor with ankylosing spondylitis or in good health (not recorded which). Both conserved end residues are trimmed from each CDR3.

TRBJ2-7	TRBV6-1	ASTPDRRAYEQY
TRBJ2-7	TRBV29-1	SARTSGRYEQY
TRBJ2-7	TRBV20-1	SATPNPHIREQY
TRBJ1-1	TRBV20-1	SALTRHGSAEAF
TRBJ1-2	TRBV5-1	ASSPGYDMVGYT
TRBJ2-7	TRBV20-1	SARSRGPYEQY
TRBJ2-1	TRBV4-2	ASSQIGSSKRTHNEQF
TRBJ2-3	TRBV27	ASMIGAASDTQY
TRBJ2-5	TRBV7-6	ASSSTSGVYQETQY
TRBJ2-5	TRBV11-2	ASSLGTSPTRGETQY
TRBJ2-3	TRBV18	ASSPLAGQSTDTQY
TRBJ1-2	TRBV20-1	SWGQAYGYT
TRBJ2-3	TRBV29-1	SVHRGVTDTQY
TRBJ2-1	TRBV4-1	ASSLIESNEQF
TRBJ2-1	TRBV19	ASSTSGLAGRHEQF